A selection of T cell receptor beta chains follows, all from one sample in a study of shared clonotypes between healthy human individuals. Some clones are missing from TCRdb's copy, which holds only in-frame ones; the method was immunoSEQ multiplex PCR. This table holds 2 million to 3 million clones, 85% to 95% found once. The sequenced sample was naive CD4+ T cells sorted from blood. These receptors were taken from a man aged 18 to 29 in good health. The CDR3 runs from the conserved cysteine through the conserved F or W. Fields, in order: CDR3 protein, CDR3 DNA, clone size, D gene, J gene, V gene. The D gene is left open where the match is weak. Size is omitted from some rows. Given values are once, few, many or a class for expanded clones.

CATSRDELGSVIDGYTF	TGTGCCACCAGCAGAGATGAGCTTGGCAGTGTGATTGATGGCTACACCTTC	-	-	TRBJ1-2	TRBV15
CASSSLGPSSEQYF	TGCGCCAGCAGCTCCCTGGGACCCAGCAGCGAGCAGTACTTC	-	-	TRBJ2-7	TRBV5-1
CATDGGNTGELFF	TGTGCCACTGACGGGGGCAACACCGGGGAGCTGTTTTTT	-	-	TRBJ2-2	TRBV6-6
CASSESTGGETQYF	TGCGCCAGCAGTGAGTCGACAGGGGGAGAGACCCAGTACTTC	-	TRBD1	TRBJ2-5	TRBV10-1
CAESRTSGILDTQYF	TGTGCCGAATCCCGGACTAGCGGGATTTTAGATACGCAGTATTTT	-	TRBD2	TRBJ2-3	TRBV6-1
CASSLKLNYGYTF	TGTGCCAGCAGTTTAAAGCTAAACTATGGCTACACCTTC	-	-	TRBJ1-2	TRBV27
CASSRDSNYGYTF	TGTGCCAGCAGCCGGGACTCAAACTATGGCTACACCTTC	-	-	TRBJ1-2	TRBV14
CASSPWGLAGGTQYF	TGTGCCAGCAGCCCCTGGGGACTAGCGGGGGGTACGCAGTATTTT	-	TRBD2	TRBJ2-3	TRBV7-2
CASSLGAPLTDGYTF	TGCGCCAGCAGCTTGGGAGCGCCACTGACCGACGGCTACACCTTC	-	-	TRBJ1-2	TRBV5-1
CASSLAGVGTQYF	TGCGCCAGCAGCTTGGCGGGCGTCGGGACCCAGTACTTC	-	-	TRBJ2-5	TRBV5-1
CASGRAWASLPGQGAQETQYF	TGTGCTAGTGGGCGCGCCTGGGCTTCCCTTCCGGGACAGGGGGCGCAAGAGACCCAGTACTTC	-	TRBD1	TRBJ2-5	TRBV12-5
CASSRDGSYEQYF	TGTGCCAGCAGTCGGGACGGCTCCTACGAGCAGTACTTC	-	-	TRBJ2-7	TRBV6-6
CATSRDSGARNNEQFF	TGTGCCACCAGCAGAGATAGCGGGGCCAGAAACAATGAGCAGTTCTTC	-	TRBD2	TRBJ2-1	TRBV15
CASSQEGQAEQYF	TGTGCCAGCAGCCAAGAAGGACAGGCCGAGCAGTACTTC	-	TRBD1	TRBJ2-7	TRBV4-2
CASSLDGIRADTQYF	TGTGCCAGCAGCTTAGACGGGATCCGAGCAGATACGCAGTATTTT	-	-	TRBJ2-3	TRBV7-9
CASSRGPRETQYF	TGTGCCAGCAGTCGAGGGCCGAGGGAGACCCAGTACTTC	-	-	TRBJ2-5	TRBV5-8
CASSLKASPNTGELFF	TGTGCTAGCAGCTTAAAGGCCAGCCCGAACACCGGGGAGCTGTTTTTT	-	-	TRBJ2-2	TRBV7-7
CASSTLGGIRTDTQYF	TGTGCCAGCAGCACCCTAGGGGGAATACGCACAGATACGCAGTATTTT	-	-	TRBJ2-3	TRBV9
CSARGEFF	TGCAGTGCCCGAGGGGAGTTCTTC	-	-	TRBJ2-1	TRBV20-1
CASSDLGTGIYNEQFF	TGTGCCAGCAGTGACCTCGGGACAGGGATCTACAATGAGCAGTTCTTC	-	TRBD1	TRBJ2-1	TRBV6-4
CSVDTPRAFDGGYTF	TGCAGCGTTGATACCCCGCGGGCATTCGACGGGGGCTACACCTTC	-	-	TRBJ1-2	TRBV29-1
CASSFIGGRLNTEAFF	TGTGCCAGCAGCTTCATAGGGGGCAGGCTGAACACTGAAGCTTTCTTT	-	TRBD1	TRBJ1-1	TRBV7-2
CASSLGTDYGYTF	TGTGCCAGCAGTTTAGGGACAGACTATGGCTACACCTTC	-	TRBD1	TRBJ1-2	TRBV28
CASSLLGQNLNEQFF	TGTGCCAGCAGTTTACTAGGACAGAATTTAAATGAGCAGTTCTTC	-	-	TRBJ2-1	TRBV27
CASSLDRFHEQYF	TGTGCCAGCAGCTTAGATAGGTTCCACGAGCAGTACTTC	-	-	TRBJ2-7	TRBV7-8
CASSPLRGDRTYEQYF	TGTGCCAGTAGCCCCCTGCGAGGGGACCGAACCTACGAGCAGTACTTC	once	-	TRBJ2-7	TRBV19
CASSDRGGNYGYTF	TGTGCCAGCAGCGACCGGGGGGGCAACTATGGCTACACCTTC	-	-	TRBJ1-2	TRBV11-2